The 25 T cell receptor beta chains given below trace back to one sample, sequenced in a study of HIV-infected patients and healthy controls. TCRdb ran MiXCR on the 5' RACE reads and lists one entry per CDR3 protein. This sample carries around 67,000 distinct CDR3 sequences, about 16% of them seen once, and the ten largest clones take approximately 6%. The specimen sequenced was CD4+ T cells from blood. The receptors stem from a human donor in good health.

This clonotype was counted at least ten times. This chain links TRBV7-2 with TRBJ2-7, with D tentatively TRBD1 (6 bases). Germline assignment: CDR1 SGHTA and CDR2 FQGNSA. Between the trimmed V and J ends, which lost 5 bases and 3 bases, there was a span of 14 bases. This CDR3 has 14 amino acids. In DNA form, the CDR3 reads TGTGCCAGCAGCCCAACAGGGATGAACTACGAGCAGTACTTC. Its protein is CASSPTGMNYEQYF.

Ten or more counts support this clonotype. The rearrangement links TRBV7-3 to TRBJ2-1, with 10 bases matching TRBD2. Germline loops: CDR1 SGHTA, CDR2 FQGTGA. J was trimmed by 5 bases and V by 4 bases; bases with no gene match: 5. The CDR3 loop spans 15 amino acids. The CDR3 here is CASSSSSGSDNEQFF. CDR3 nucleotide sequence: TGTGCCAGCAGCTCATCTAGCGGGAGTGACAATGAGCAGTTCTTC. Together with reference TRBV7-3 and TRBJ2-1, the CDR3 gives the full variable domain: GAGVSQTPSNKVTEKGKYVELRCDPISGHTALYWYRQSLGQGPEFLIYFQGTGAADDSGLPNDRFFAVRPEGSVSTLKIQRTERGDSAVYLCASSSSSGSDNEQFFGPGTRLTVL.

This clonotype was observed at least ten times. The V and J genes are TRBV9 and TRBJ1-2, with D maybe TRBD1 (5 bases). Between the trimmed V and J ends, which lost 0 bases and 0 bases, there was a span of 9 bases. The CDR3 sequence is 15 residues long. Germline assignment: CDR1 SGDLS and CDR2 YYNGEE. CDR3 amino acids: CASSVAPGTNYGYTF. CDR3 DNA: TGTGCCAGCAGCGTAGCCCCAGGGACTAACTATGGCTACACCTTC.

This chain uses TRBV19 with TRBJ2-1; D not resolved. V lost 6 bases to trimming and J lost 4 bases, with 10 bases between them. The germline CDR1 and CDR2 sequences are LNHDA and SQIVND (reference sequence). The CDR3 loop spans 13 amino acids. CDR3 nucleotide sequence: TGTGCCAGTAGGCCGGGCCGATACAATGAGCAGTTCTTC. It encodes CASRPGRYNEQFF.

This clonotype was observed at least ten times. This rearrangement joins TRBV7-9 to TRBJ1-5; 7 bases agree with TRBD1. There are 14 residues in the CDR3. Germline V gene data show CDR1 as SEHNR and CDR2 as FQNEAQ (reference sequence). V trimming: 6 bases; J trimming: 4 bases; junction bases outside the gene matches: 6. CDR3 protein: CASSSTGFNQPQHF. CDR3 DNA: TGTGCCAGCAGTTCGACAGGGTTTAATCAGCCCCAGCATTTT.

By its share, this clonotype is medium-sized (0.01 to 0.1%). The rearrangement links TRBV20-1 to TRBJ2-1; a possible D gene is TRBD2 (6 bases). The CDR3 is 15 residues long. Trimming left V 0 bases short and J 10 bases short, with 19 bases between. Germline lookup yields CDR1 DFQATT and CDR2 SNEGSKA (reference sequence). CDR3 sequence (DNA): TGCAGTGCTAGAGATAATGTGCTGGCTAGCGAAGAGCAGTTCTTC. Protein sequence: CSARDNVLASEEQFF.

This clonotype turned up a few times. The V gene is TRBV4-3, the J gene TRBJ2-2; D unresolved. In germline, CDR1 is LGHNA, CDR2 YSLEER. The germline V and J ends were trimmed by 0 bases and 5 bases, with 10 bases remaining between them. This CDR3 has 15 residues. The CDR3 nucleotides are TGCGCCAGCAGCCAAGATAGCCGAGAAACCGGGGAGCTGTTTTTT. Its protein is CASSQDSRETGELFF.

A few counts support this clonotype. In DNA, the CDR3 is TGTGCCAGCAGTTTAAAGACTGAAGCTTTCTTT. It is translated as CASSLKTEAFF. The chain recombines TRBV12-3 or TRBV12-4 with TRBJ1-1; D is undetermined. V lost 2 bases, J lost 5 bases, and 3 bases lay in between. CDR3 length equals 11 residues.

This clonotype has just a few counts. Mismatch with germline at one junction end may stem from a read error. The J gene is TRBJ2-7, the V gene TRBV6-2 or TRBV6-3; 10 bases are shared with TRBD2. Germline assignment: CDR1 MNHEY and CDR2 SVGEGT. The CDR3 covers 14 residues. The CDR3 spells CASSYSSGRPVRNF. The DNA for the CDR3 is TGTGCCAGCAGTTACTCTAGCGGGAGGCCGGTAAGGAACTTC.

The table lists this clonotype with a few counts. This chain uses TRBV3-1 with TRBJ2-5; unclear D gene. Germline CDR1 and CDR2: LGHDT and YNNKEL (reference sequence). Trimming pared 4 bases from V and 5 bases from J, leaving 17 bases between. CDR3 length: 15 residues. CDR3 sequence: CASSRDSPRFETQYF. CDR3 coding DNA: TGTGCCAGCAGCCGAGACTCCCCCCGGTTCGAGACCCAGTACTTC.

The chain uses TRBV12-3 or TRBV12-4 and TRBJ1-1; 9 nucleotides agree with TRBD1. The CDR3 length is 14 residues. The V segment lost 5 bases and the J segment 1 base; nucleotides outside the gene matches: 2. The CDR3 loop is CASSRDRANTEAFF. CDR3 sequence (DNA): TGTGCCAGCAGTCGGGACAGGGCGAACACTGAAGCTTTCTTT.

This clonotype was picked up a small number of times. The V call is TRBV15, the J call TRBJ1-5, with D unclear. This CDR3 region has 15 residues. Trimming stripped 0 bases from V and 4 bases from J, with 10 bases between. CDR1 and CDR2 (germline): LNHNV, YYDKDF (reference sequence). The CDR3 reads CATSRDLNGNQPQHF. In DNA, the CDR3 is TGTGCCACCAGCAGAGATCTTAACGGAAATCAGCCCCAGCATTTT.

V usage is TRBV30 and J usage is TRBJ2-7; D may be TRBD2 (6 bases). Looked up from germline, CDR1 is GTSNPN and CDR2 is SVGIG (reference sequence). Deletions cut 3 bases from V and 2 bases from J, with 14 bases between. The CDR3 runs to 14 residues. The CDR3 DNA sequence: TGTGCCTGGAGCGGCGGGACGGTTACCTACGAGCAGTACTTC. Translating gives CAWSGGTVTYEQYF.

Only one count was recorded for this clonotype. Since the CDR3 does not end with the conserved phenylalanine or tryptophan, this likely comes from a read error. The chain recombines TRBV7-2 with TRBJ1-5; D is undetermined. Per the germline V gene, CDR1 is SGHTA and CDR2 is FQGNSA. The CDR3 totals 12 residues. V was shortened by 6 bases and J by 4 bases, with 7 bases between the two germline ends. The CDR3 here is CASREGNQPQHI. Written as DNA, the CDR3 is TGTGCCAGCAGGGAAGGGAATCAGCCCCAGCATATT.

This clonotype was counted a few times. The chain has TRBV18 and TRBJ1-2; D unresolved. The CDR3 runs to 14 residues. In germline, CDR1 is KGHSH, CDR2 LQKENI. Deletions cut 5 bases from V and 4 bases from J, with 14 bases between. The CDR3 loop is CASSFGPQSYGYTF. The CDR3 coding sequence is TGTGCCAGCTCATTCGGCCCCCAGTCCTATGGCTACACCTTC.

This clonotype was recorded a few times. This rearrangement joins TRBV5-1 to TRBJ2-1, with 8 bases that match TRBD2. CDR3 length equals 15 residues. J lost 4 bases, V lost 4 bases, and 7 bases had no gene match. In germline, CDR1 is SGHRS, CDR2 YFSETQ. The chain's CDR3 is CASSLTSGQYNEQFF. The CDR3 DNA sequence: TGCGCCAGCAGCCTTACTAGCGGTCAGTACAATGAGCAGTTCTTC.

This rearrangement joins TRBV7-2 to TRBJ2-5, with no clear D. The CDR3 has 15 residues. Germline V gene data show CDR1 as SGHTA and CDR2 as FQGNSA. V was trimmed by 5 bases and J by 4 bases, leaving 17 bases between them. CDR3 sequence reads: CASSRQAAGRETQYF. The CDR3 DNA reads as TGTGCCAGCAGCCGCCAGGCGGCAGGCCGAGAGACCCAGTACTTC.

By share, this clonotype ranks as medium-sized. CDR3 sequence reads: CASSFSVAGVADTQYF. In DNA form, the CDR3 reads TGCGCCAGCAGCTTTTCGGTAGCGGGAGTCGCAGATACGCAGTATTTT. This chain uses TRBV5-1 with TRBJ2-3; 9 bases are a match to TRBD2. The junction had 8 bases not matched to a gene; V was cut back by 2 bases and J by 4 bases. Germline CDR1 and CDR2: SGHRS and YFSETQ. This CDR3 is built from 16 residues.

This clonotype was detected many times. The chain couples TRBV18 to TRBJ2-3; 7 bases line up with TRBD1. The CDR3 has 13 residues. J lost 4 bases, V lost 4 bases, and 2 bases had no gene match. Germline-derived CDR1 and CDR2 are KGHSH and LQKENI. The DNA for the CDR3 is TGTGCCAGCTCACAAACAGGGGCAGATACGCAGTATTTT. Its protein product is CASSQTGADTQYF.

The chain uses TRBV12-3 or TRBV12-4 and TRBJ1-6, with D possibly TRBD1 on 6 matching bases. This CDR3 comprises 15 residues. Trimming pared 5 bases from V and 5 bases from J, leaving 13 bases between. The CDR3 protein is CASSPGDTNNSPLHF. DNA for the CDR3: TGTGCCAGCAGTCCCGGGGACACCAATAATTCACCCCTCCACTTT.

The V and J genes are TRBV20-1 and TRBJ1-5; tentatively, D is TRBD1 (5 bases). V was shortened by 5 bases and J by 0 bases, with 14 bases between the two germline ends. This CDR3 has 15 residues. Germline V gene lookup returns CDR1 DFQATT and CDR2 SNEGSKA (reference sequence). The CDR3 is CSARLGPYSNQPQHF. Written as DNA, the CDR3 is TGCAGTGCTCGGTTGGGGCCATATAGCAATCAGCCCCAGCATTTT.

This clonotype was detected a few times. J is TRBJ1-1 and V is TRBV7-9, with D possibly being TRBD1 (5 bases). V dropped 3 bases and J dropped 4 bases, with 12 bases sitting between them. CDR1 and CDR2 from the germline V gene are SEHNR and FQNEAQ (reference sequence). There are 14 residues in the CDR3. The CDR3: CASSFQGTGTEAFF. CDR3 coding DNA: TGTGCCAGCAGCTTCCAGGGAACGGGCACTGAAGCTTTCTTT.

CDR3 sequence (DNA): TGCGCCAGCAGCGTGGGACAGGCAAGTGGGGAAAAACTGTTTTTT. Translation: CASSVGQASGEKLFF. The V gene is TRBV5-1, the J gene TRBJ1-4; 8 bases match TRBD1. Germline values: CDR1 SGHRS, CDR2 YFSETQ. The CDR3 runs 15 residues. The J segment lost 8 bases and the V segment lost 4 bases, leaving 10 bases of the junction unmatched.

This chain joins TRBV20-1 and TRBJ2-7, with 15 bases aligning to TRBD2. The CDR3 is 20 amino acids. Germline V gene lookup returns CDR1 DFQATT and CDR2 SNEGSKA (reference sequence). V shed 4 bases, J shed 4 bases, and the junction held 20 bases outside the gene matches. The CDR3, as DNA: TGCAGTGCTACCCCCGGTCCGGGACTAGCGGGAGGCCAACGAGGATACGAGCAGTACTTC. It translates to CSATPGPGLAGGQRGYEQYF.

Here the CDR3 reads CASHSLGGQIFAGELFF. The CDR3 DNA reads TGTGCCAGTCATTCCCTTGGGGGTCAAATTTTCGCCGGGGAGCTGTTTTTT. The chain joins TRBV11-2 to TRBJ2-2; D possibly uses TRBD1 or TRBD2 (5 bases each). This CDR3 has 17 residues. The germline CDR1 and CDR2 sequences are SGHAT and FQNNGV. V lost 9 bases and J 6 bases, leaving 26 bases between the germline ends.